Sequencing of this TCR beta chain was carried out in a study of cytomegalovirus exposure and HLA in healthy donors. Study-wide context: Unique TCRs numbering about 87 million, obtained from HLA-typed donors, made up an early data release.

Study results and caveats: Reportedly, a later analysis found an Asian-associated ancestry cluster had fewer N-insertions than the approximately 670-donor mean. CMV serostatus was the only recorded immune exposure for donors. Links to common viral pathogens appeared, in a later analysis, for several of the most significant clusters.

Comment on this clone: Its target is not known.

Germline trimming cut 3 bases from V and 9 bases from J; bases unmatched to any gene: 9. The CDR3 loop spans 15 amino acids. Germline V gene data show CDR1 as SGDLS and CDR2 as YYNGEE. The PCR used 60 Vbeta and 13 Jbeta primers. This table comes from immunoSEQ multiplex PCR, and its TCRdb copy is limited to in-frame clones, with some not included. The table has roughly 120,000 clones, 84% seen once. The sequenced material came from PBMCs. This clonotype originated in a woman under 30 in good health and CMV-seropositive. The J gene is TRBJ1-6, the V gene TRBV9, with TRBD1 matching 7 bases. In DNA form, the CDR3 reads TGTGCCAGCAGCGGGGGCACAGGGGTGGGTTCACCCCTCCACTTT. Translation: CASSGGTGVGSPLHF.